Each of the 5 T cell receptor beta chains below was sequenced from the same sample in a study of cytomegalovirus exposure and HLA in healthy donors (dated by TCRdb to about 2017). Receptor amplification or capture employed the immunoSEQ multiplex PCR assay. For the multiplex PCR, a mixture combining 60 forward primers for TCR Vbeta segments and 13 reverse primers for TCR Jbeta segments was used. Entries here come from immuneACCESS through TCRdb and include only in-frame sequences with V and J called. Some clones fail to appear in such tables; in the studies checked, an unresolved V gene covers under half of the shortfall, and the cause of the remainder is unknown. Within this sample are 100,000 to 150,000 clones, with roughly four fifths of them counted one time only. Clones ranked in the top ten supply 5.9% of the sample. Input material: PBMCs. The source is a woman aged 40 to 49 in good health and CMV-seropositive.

The CDR3 DNA is TGTGCCAGCTCACTGGCCGGGACAGGGGTCGAGCAGTACTTC. Encoded protein: CASSLAGTGVEQYF. The rearrangement links TRBV18 to TRBJ2-7; 10 positions match TRBD1. The V gene end was trimmed by 4 bases and the J gene end by 6 bases; junction bases not matched to a gene: 6. Per germline, CDR1 KGHSH and CDR2 LQKENI. The CDR3 runs 14 residues. The full variable domain, with the rest looked up from reference TRBV18 and TRBJ2-7, is NAGVMQNPRHLVRRRGQEARLRCSPMKGHSHVYWYRQLPEEGLKFMVYLQKENIIDESGMPKERFSAEFPKEGPSILRIQQVVRGDSAAYFCASSLAGTGVEQYFGPGTRLTVT.

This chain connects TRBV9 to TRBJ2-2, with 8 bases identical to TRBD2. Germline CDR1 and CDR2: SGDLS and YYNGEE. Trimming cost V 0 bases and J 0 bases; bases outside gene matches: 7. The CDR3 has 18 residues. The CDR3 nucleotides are TGTGCCAGCAGCGTAGTCCTAGCGGGCTATCCGAACACCGGGGAGCTGTTTTTT. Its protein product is CASSVVLAGYPNTGELFF. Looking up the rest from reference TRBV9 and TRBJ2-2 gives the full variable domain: DSGVTQTPKHLITATGQRVTLRCSPRSGDLSVYWYQQSLDQGLQFLIQYYNGEERAKGNILERFSAQQFPDLHSELNLSSLELGDSALYFCASSVVLAGYPNTGELFFGEGSRLTVL.

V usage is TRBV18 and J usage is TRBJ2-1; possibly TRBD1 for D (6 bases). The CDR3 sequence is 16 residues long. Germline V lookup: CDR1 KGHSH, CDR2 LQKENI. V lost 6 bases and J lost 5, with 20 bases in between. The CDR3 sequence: CASSFLRGGLDNEQFF. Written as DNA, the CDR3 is TGTGCCAGCTCTTTCCTAAGAGGGGGTTTAGACAATGAGCAGTTCTTC.

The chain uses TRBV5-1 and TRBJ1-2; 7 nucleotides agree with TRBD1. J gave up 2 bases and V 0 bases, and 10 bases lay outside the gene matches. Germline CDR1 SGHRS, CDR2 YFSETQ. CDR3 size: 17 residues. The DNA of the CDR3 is TGCGCCAGCAGCTTGGTTTCGGGACAGCGCACCAACTATGGCTACACCTTC. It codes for CASSLVSGQRTNYGYTF.

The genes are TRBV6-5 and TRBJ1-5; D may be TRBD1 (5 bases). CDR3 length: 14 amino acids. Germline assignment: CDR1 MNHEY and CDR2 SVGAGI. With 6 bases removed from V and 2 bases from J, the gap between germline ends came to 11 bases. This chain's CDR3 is CASRRGGGNQPQHF. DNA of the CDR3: TGTGCCAGCAGGCGGGGGGGAGGCAATCAGCCCCAGCATTTT.